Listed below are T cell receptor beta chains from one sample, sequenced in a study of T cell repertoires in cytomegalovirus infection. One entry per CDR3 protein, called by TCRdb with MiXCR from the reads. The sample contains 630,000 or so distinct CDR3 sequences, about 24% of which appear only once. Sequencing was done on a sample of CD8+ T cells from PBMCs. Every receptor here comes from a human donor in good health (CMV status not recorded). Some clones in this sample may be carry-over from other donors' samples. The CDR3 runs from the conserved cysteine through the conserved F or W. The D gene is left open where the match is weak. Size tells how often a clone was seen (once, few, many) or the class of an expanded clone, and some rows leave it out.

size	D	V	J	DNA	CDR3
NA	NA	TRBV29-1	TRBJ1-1	TGCAGCGTTGCCTTCAGTTCGAACACTGAAGCTTTCTTT	CSVAFSSNTEAFF
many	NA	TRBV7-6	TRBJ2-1	TGTGCCAGCAGCTTATCAGAGCGGTACTCCTACAATGAGCAGTTCTTC	CASSLSERYSYNEQFF
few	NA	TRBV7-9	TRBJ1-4	TGTGCCAGCAGCTTATCCTGGGGGCAAGGCGGCCTCGGAAAACTGTTTTTT	CASSLSWGQGGLGKLFF
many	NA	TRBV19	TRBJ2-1	TGTGCCAGTAGTATAGGCAATGAGCAGTTCTTC	CASSIGNEQFF
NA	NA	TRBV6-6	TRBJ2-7	TGTGCCAACAGTCCACTACCTTGGGAGCAGTACTTC	CANSPLPWEQYF
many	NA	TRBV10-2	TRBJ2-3	TGCGCCAGCCTCTTCTCGGGGGAAGCGGACAGATCGCAGTATTTT	CASLFSGEADRSQYF
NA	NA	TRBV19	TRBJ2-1	TGTGCCAGTAGTATAAATGACTACAATGAGCAGTTCTTC	CASSINDYNEQFF
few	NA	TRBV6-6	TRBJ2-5	TGTGCCAGCAGTTACTTCGGAGGGGCCGTCCAAGAGACCCAGTACTTC	CASSYFGGAVQETQYF
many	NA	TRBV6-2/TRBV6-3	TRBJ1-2	TGTGCCAGCAGTCCTCCCAACCGGGAGTTCGGCTACACCTTC	CASSPPNREFGYTF
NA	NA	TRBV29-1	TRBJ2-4	TGCAGCGTAACAGGGGGGGAAAAAAACATTCAGTACTTC	CSVTGGEKNIQYF
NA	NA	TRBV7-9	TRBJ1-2	TGTGCCAGCAGATTCACACTCTCGCGGGACTATGGCTACACCTTC	CASRFTLSRDYGYTF
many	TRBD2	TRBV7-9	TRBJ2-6	TGTGCCAGCAGCTTACGGACTAGCGAACCCTCTGGGGCCAACGTCCTGACTTTC	CASSLRTSEPSGANVLTF
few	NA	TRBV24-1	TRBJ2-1	TGTGCCACCAGTGATGCCAGTTACAATGAGCAGTTCTTC	CATSDASYNEQFF
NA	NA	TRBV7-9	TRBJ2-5	TGTGCCAGCAGCTACGGGCCCCGACAAGAGACCCAGTACTTC	CASSYGPRQETQYF
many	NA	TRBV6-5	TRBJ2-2	TGTGCCAGCAGTCCACAGGGTAGGACCGGGGAGCTGTTTTTT	CASSPQGRTGELFF
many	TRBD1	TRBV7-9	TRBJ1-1	TGTGCCAGCAGCTTGTCGGACAGGGCGAACACTGAAGCTTTCTTT	CASSLSDRANTEAFF
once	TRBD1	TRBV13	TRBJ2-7	TGTGCCAGCAGCAATCCCAAGACAGGGAGTTACGAGCAGTACTTC	CASSNPKTGSYEQYF
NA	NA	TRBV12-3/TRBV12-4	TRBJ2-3	TGTGCCACCGACAGTGCAGATACGCAGTATTTT	CATDSADTQYF
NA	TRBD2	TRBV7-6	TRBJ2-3	TGTGCCAGCAGCTTATTCACTAGCGGGGAAATAGATACGCAGTATTTT	CASSLFTSGEIDTQYF
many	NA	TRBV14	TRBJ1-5	TGTGCCAGCAGCCAAGGTAGAAATCAGCCCCAGCATTTT	CASSQGRNQPQHF
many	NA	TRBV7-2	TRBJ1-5	TGTGCCAGCAGGGTACAGGCGGCCAGCAATCAGCCCCAGCATTTT	CASRVQAASNQPQHF
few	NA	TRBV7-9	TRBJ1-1	TGTGCCAGCAGCTTAGCGAGCACCCTTGAAGCTTTCTTT	CASSLASTLEAFF
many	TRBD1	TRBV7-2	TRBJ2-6	TGTGCCAGCAGCCCCCGGACAGGGGACTTCGCGGCCAACGTCCTGACTTTC	CASSPRTGDFAANVLTF
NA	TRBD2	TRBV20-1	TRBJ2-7	TGCAGTGCTAGGGGGACTAGCGATCTCTACGAGCAGTACTTC	CSARGTSDLYEQYF
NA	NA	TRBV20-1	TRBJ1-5	TGCAGTGCTAGAGAGGGGGACCGGGGTTTCACTCAGCCCCAGCATTTT	CSAREGDRGFTQPQHF
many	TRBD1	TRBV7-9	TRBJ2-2	TGTGCCAGCAGCTCACCGGACAGGCGGAACACCGGGGAGCTGTTTTTT	CASSSPDRRNTGELFF
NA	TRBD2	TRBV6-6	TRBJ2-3	TGTGCCAGCAGTTGGGGACTAGCGGGGGCTGACACAGATACGCAGTATTTT	CASSWGLAGADTDTQYF
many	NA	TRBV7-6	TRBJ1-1	TGTGCCAGCAGCTTTACGGTGAACACTGAAGCTTTCTTT	CASSFTVNTEAFF
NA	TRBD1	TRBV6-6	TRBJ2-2	TGTGCCAGCAGCCTTGGACAGGGACCGAACACCGGGGAGCTGTTTTTT	CASSLGQGPNTGELFF
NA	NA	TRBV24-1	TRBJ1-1	TGTGCCACCAGTGATGAGAACACTGAAGCTTTCTTT	CATSDENTEAFF
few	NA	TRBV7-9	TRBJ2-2	TGTGCCAGCAGCGCCCGGACATCGCTCACCGGGGAGCTGTTTTTT	CASSARTSLTGELFF
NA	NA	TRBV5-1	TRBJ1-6	TGCGCCAGCAAAGGCAGTACCTATAATTCACCCCTCCACTTT	CASKGSTYNSPLHF
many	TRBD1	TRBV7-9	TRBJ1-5	TGTGCCAGCAGCGGGGACAGGGTAGCTCAGCCCCAGCATTTT	CASSGDRVAQPQHF
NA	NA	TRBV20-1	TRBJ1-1	TGCAGTGCAGGGGGAGCCTTCACTGAAGCTTTCTTT	CSAGGAFTEAFF
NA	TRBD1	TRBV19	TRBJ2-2	TGTGCCAGTATAGAGGGGGCCGTGAACACCGGGGAGCTGTTTTTT	CASIEGAVNTGELFF
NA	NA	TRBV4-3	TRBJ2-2	TGCGCCAGCAGCCAAGATTGGAGGGGCAGGAACGGGGAGCTGTTTTTT	CASSQDWRGRNGELFF
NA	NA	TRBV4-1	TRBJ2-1	TGCGCCAGCAGCCCCTCAACAGGACAGTTCAATGAGCAGTTCTTC	CASSPSTGQFNEQFF
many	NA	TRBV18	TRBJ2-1	TGTGCCAGCTCACCAGAGGGGTGGCATGAGCAGTTCTTC	CASSPEGWHEQFF
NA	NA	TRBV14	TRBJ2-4	TGTGCCAGCAGCCCAAGGTCGGGGCAGGCCAAAAACATTCAGTACTTC	CASSPRSGQAKNIQYF
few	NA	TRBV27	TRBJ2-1	TGTGCCAGCAGTCCGGGGATAATGGATGAGCAGTTCTTC	CASSPGIMDEQFF
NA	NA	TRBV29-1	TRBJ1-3	TGCAGCGTTGAAGGGGGCCTGAGCTCTGGAAACACCATATATTTT	CSVEGGLSSGNTIYF
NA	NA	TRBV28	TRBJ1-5	TGTGCCAGCAGACCCTTTTGGGCTTCGAATCAGCCCCAGCATTTT	CASRPFWASNQPQHF
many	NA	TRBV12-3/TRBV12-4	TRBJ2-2	TGTGCCAGCAGCCCCGAGAACACCGGGGAGCTGTTTTTT	CASSPENTGELFF
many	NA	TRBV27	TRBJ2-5	TGTGCCAGCAGTTTATCCAGAGGGTCGGAGACCCAGTACTTC	CASSLSRGSETQYF
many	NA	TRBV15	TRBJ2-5	TGTGCCACCAGCAGAGATCTGGGGAGGGGGGAGACCCAGTACTTC	CATSRDLGRGETQYF
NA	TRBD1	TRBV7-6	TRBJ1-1	TGTGTCAGCAGCTTAATCGGACAGGGGCTAGACACTGAAGCTTTCTTT	CVSSLIGQGLDTEAFF
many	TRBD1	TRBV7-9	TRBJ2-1	TGTGCCAGCAGGCTACCGGGACAGGGAGACAATGAGCAGTTCTTC	CASRLPGQGDNEQFF
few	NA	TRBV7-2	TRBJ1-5	TGTGCCAGCAGCTTAGAACTTACTGGAGTCAATCAGCCCCAGCATTTT	CASSLELTGVNQPQHF
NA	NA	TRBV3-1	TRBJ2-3	TGTGCCAGCAGCCAGCCGGCAGATACGCAGTATTTT	CASSQPADTQYF
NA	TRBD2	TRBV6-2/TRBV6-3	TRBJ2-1	TGTGCCACCCAATGGACTAGCGGGAACAATGAGCAGTTCTTC	CATQWTSGNNEQFF
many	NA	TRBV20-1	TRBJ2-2	TGCAGCTTGGGGGGCCGGAACACCGGGGAGCTGTTTTTT	CSLGGRNTGELFF
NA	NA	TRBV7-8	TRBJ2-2	TGTGCCAGCGAGTTCAGGACCGGGGAGCTGTTTTTT	CASEFRTGELFF
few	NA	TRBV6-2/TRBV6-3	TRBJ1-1	TGTGCCAGCAGCGTCGACAGCCAGAACACTGAAGCTTTCTTT	CASSVDSQNTEAFF
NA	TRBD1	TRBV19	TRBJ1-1	TGTGCCAGTACCCAGGGACAGGTCCCTGAAGCTTTCTTT	CASTQGQVPEAFF
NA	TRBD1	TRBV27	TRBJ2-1	TGTGCCAGCAGGCCGGGACAGTTCTACAATGAGCAGTTCTTC	CASRPGQFYNEQFF
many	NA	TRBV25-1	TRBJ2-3	TGTGCCAGCAGTGAACGGAGCACCTCCACAGATACGCAGTATTTT	CASSERSTSTDTQYF
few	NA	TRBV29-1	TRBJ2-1	TGCAGCGCCTGGGGGAATGAGCAGTTCTTC	CSAWGNEQFF
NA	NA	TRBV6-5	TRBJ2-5	TGTGCCAGCAGTTACGCGGTTGGAGAGACCCAGTACTTC	CASSYAVGETQYF
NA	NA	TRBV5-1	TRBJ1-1	TGCGCCAGCAGCGGCGGGACACTGAACACTGAAGCTTTCTTT	CASSGGTLNTEAFF